This TCR beta chain is drawn from a study of cytomegalovirus exposure and HLA in healthy donors. Researchers ran the PCR with 60 Vbeta and 13 Jbeta primers. Clones were read by immunoSEQ multiplex PCR, and TCRdb kept only the in-frame ones, dropping some. The table lists roughly 200,000 clones, roughly 68% of them singletons. The sequence was obtained from a woman aged 25 to 39 in good health and CMV-seronegative. Sequencing was performed on PBMCs.

The CDR3: CASSLRTGGLGDTQYF. CDR3 nucleotides: TGTGCCAGCAGTTTGAGGACAGGGGGCTTGGGAGATACGCAGTATTTT. This chain connects TRBV6-5 to TRBJ2-3; the match to TRBD1 covers 11 bases. Per the germline V gene, CDR1 is MNHEY and CDR2 is SVGAGI. The CDR3 sequence is 16 residues long. V was clipped by 4 bases and J by 5 bases; unmatched bases: 8.